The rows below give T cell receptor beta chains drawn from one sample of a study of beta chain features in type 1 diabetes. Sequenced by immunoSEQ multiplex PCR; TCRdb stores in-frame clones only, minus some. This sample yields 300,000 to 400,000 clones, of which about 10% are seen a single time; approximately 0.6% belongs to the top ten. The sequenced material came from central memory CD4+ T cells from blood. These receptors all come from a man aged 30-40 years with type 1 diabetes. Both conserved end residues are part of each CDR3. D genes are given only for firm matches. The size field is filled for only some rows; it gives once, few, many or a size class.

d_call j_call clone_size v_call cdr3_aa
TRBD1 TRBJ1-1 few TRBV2 CASSGRGTVNTEAFF
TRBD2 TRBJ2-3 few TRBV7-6 CASSLALWTSSTDTQYF
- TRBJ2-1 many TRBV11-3 CASSLDQGGSSSYNEQFF
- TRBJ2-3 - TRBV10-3 CAISDKLGDTQYF
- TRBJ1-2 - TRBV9 CASSPPDSYGYTF
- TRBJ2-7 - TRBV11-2 CASIPFPSSYEQYF
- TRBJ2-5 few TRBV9 CASSPGQLGETQYF
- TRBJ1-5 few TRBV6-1 CASSESDSYGQPQHF
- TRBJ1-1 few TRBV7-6 CASSPTSLQGRTFF
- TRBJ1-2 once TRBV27 CANSLTAGSNYGYTF
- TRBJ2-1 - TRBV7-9 CASSLVSEQFF
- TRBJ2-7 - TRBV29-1 CSVDLGRADEQYF
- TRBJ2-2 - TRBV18 CASSPLTGELFF
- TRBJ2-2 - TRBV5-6 CASSPRSRSTGELFF
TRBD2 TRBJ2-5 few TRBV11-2 CASSLAGGEETQYF
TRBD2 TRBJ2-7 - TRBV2 CASSEKRGEPYEQYF
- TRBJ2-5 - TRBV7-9 CASSLGGVGETQYF
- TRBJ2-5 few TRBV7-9 CASSQDREGWTQYF
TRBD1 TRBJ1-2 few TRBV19 CASTPQGQGVYGYTF
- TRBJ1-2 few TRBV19 CASSPTSANYGYTF
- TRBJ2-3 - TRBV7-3 CASSPLTSETQYF
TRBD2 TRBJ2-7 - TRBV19 CASSKPGLAAYEQYF
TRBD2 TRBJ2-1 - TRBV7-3 CASSPAASGPYNEQFF
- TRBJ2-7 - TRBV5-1 CASSLDMDGSSYEQYF
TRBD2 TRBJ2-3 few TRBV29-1 CSVEAAWVAGGRDTQYF
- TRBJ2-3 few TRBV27 CASSPTLLVGTQYF
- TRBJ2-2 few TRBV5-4 CASSLGGTSGTGELFF
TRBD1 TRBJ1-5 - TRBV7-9 CASSGGQGDQPQHF
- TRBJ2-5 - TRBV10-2 CASSGDFGETQYF
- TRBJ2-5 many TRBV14 CASSPYEQETQYF
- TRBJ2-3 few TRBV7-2 CASSLEWGVGTDTQYF
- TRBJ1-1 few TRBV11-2 CASSFRLGSGENTEAFF
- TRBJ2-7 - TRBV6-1 CASSEWGTRPYEQYF
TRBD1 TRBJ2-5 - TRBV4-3 CASSQVKGTGVETQYF
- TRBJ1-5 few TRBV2 CASSGGNENQPQHF
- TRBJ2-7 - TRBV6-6 CASTPGTNYEQYF
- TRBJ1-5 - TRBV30 CAWSAGDSQPQHF
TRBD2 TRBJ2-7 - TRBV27 CASSLPGGVPYEQYF
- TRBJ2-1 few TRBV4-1 CASSQEVHEQFF
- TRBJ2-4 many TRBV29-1 CSVERIAKNIQYF
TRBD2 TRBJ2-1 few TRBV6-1 CASRVSLAGGDEQFF
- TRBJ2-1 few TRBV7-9 CASSPRRGEQFF
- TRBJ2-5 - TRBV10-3 CAISAGLQETQYF
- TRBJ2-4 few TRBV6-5 CASSSQGIAKNIQYF
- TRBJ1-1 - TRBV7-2 CASRTQGNTEAFF